This entry describes one T cell receptor (beta chain). Its antigen is currently unknown. The CDR3 runs 12 residues. The V end was cut by 4 bases, the J end by 6 bases, with 7 bases between. The V gene's germline CDR1 is MNHEY and CDR2 SMNVEV (reference sequence). The data belong to a study of shared clonotypes between healthy human individuals. On the study more broadly: Donor composition was a couple of women and a few men, aged 18 to 49.

Points from the study as a whole: Clonotype sharing among donors, it was expected, would be affected by sequencing depth. Large sequencing depth failed to make sorted-subset sequencing complete, rarefaction showed.

Sequencing used immunoSEQ multiplex PCR; TCRdb keeps in-frame clones, though not all of them. The sample consists of around 2,000,000 clones, about 95% of them appearing once. Naive-designated CD8 cells lacked CD45RO, were positively enriched for CCR7, and omitted terminally differentiated effector memory CD45RA+ cells. Donors, without exception, were Caucasian adults residing in Nashville, Tennessee. Sequenced: naive CD8+ T cells sorted from blood. The chain carries TRBV27 and TRBJ2-1; no definite D call. The TCR sequence derives from a man aged 18-30 years in good health. The CDR3, as DNA: TGTGCCAGCAGTTGGAATGGCAATGAGCAGTTCTTC. This codes for CASSWNGNEQFF.